Sequencing of this T cell receptor (beta chain) was carried out in a study of T cell responses to AZD1222 COVID-19 vaccine. The CDR3 has 15 residues. Germline CDR1 reads MDHEN; CDR2 reads SYDVKM. J was trimmed by 8 bases and V by 5 bases; bases with no gene match: 9. The sample holds a few counts of this clone. TCRdb keeps only in-frame clones here, not all; method: immunoSEQ multiplex PCR. The sample lists over 150,000 clones; 90% to 95% were seen once. The sequence derives from an adult who received the MenACWY meningococcal vaccine as a control. This chain uses TRBV28 with TRBJ1-4; 9 nucleotides agree with TRBD1. The source material was peripheral blood, sampled 28 days after the second dose of the MenACWY control vaccine. The CDR3 region has the DNA TGTGCCAGCAGTCCGGGACAGGGCGTGGGCGAAAAACTGTTTTTT. Translated, it gives CASSPGQGVGEKLFF.